This T cell receptor (beta chain) was sequenced during a study of CD8 T cells in ankylosing spondylitis. Study-wide findings and caveats: From matched ankylosing spondylitis synovial fluid, disease-linked clones were reportedly recovered at significantly enriched levels. Disease-linked clones were found to be CD8+ and relatively rare in peripheral blood. Earlier reports found some motif variants in synovial fluid and blood in reactive arthritis.

Trimming removed 4 bases at V and 0 bases at J, with 12 bases between. CDR1 is SQVTM and CDR2 is ANQGSEA in the germline V gene. The CDR3 loop spans 15 amino acids. With molecular barcodes, quantitative 5'-RACE was used to make the TCR beta libraries. TCRdb itself ran the 5' RACE reads through MiXCR, one entry per CDR3 protein. The sample consists of roughly 150,000 distinct CDR3 sequences, more than 5.5% of them appearing once. This clonotype showed up just a few times. Its specificity is unknown. The receptor comes from a female donor with ankylosing spondylitis or in good health (not recorded which). The sample comprised blood, either unsorted or a sorted T cell fraction (not recorded which). J is TRBJ2-2 and V is TRBV29-1; D unclear. Here the CDR3 reads CSVVGLRSNTGELFF. In DNA, the CDR3 is TGCAGCGTTGTGGGTTTGAGGTCGAACACCGGGGAGCTGTTTTTT.